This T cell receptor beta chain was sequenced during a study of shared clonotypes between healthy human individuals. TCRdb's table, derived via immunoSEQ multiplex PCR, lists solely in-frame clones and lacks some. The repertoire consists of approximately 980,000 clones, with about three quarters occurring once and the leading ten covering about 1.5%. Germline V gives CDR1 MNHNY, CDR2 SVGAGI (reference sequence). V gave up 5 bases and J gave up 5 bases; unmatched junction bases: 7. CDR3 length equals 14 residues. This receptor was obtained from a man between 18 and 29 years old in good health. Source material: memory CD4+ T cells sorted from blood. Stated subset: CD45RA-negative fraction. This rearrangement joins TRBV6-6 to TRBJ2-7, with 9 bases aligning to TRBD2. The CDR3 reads CASSRSGSLNEQYF. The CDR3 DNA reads TGTGCCAGCAGTCGTAGCGGGAGTCTAAACGAGCAGTACTTC.